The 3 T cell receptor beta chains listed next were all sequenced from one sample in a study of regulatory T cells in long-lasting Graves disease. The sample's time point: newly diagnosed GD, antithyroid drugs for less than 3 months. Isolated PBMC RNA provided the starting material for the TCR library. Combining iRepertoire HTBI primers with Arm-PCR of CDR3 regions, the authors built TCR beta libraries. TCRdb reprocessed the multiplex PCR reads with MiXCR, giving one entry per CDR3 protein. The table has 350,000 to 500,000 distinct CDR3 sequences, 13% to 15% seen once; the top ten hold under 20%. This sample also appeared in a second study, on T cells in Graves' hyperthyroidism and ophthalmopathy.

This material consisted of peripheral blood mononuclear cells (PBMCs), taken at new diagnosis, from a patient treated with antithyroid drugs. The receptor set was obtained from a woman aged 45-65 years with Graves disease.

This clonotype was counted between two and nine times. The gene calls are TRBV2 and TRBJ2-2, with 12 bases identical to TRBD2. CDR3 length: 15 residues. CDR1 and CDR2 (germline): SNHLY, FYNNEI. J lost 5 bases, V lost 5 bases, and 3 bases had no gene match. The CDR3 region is CASSTSGRLTGELFF. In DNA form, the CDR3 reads TGTGCCAGCAGTACTAGCGGGAGGTTAACCGGGGAGCTGTTTTTT.

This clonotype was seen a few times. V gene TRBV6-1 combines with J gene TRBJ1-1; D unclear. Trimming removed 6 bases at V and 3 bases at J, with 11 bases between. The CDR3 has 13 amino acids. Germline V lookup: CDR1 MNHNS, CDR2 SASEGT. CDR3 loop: CASRGFRDTEAFF. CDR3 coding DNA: TGTGCCAGCAGGGGGTTTCGTGACACTGAAGCTTTCTTT.

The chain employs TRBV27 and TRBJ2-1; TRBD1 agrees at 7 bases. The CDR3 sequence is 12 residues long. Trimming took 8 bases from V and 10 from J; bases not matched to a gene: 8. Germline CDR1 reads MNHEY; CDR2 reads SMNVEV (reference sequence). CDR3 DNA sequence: TGTGCCAGCGAAGACAGGGAACGAGAGCAGTTCTTC. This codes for CASEDREREQFF.